These 3 T cell receptor beta chains share one sample of origin, sequenced in a study of T cell responses to AZD1222 COVID-19 vaccine (TCRdb year 2021). Library preparation was by the immunoSEQ multiplex PCR assay. Here the immuneACCESS table is served through TCRdb, limited to in-frame sequences with V and J called. Missing clones are a known gap in these copies; in checked studies unresolved V genes cover under half, and the rest lacks a known reason. Present in this sample are 100,000 to 150,000 clones, under 95% of which were seen just once. Clones ranked in the top ten supply about 1.1% of the sample. Reading the label with the study, this specimen's time point is: about 28 days (+/-7) after the second vaccine dose. The input for sequencing was peripheral blood, taken 28 days after the second AZD1222 dose. The receptors were sampled from an adult who received the AZD1222 COVID-19 vaccine.

This chain uses TRBV7-6 with TRBJ2-1, with 7 bases aligning to TRBD2. V gave up 7 bases and J gave up 3 bases; unmatched junction bases: 9. Germline V CDR1 and CDR2: SGHVS, FNYEAQ. This CDR3 comprises 15 residues. DNA of the CDR3: TGTGCCAGCACCAAACGGGGGGAACTCTACAATGAGCAGTTCTTC. As protein: CASTKRGELYNEQFF.

The chain uses TRBV6-5 and TRBJ1-6; a weak D match, TRBD1 (6 bases). Germline CDR1 MNHEY, CDR2 SVGAGI. The CDR3 runs 13 residues. Trimming took off 8 bases at V and 6 bases at J, with 11 bases between the two ends. The CDR3 here is CASQQGGNSPLHF. CDR3 sequence (DNA): TGTGCCAGCCAACAGGGAGGTAATTCACCCCTCCACTTT.

This clone came up once. The rearrangement joins TRBV20-1 to TRBJ1-2; D unresolved. The CDR3 has 15 residues. V was cut by 3 bases and J by 1 base, with 15 bases left in between. CDR1 is DFQATT, CDR2 SNEGSKA, per germline (reference sequence). The CDR3 coding sequence is TGCAGTGCTAGTGTTGTGCCTACCAATAACTATGGCTACACCTTC. This encodes CSASVVPTNNYGYTF.